These 20 T cell receptor beta chains share one sample of origin, sequenced in a study of shared clonotypes between healthy human individuals. TCRdb's table, derived via immunoSEQ multiplex PCR, lists solely in-frame clones and lacks some. The sample carries 75,000 to 100,000 clones, less than 50% recorded once. Sequences were obtained from PBMCs. The receptors derive from a middle-aged woman in good health. Some clones in this sample may be carry-over from other donors' samples.

This CDR3 is CASSPGREQPQHF. In DNA, the CDR3 is TGTGCCAGCAGCCCCGGAAGAGAACAGCCCCAGCATTTT. The chain has TRBV7-8 and TRBJ1-5; D remains unclear. V was trimmed by 5 bases and J by 7 bases, leaving 12 bases between them. The CDR3 contains 13 residues. Germline V CDR1 and CDR2: SGHVS, FQNEAQ.

The chain is built from TRBV30 and TRBJ2-7; D is perhaps TRBD1 or TRBD2 (5 bases each). Germline V gene sequence: CDR1 GTSNPN, CDR2 SVGIG (reference sequence). Trimming took 4 bases from V and 3 from J, leaving 19 bases between them. The CDR3 has 15 amino acids. CDR3 nucleotides: TGTGCCTGGACCCCGGGGCGCCGGATTGACTACGAGCAGTACTTC. This codes for CAWTPGRRIDYEQYF.

The chain employs TRBV7-2 and TRBJ1-6; D gene unclear. The germline CDR1 and CDR2 sequences are SGHTA and FQGNSA. Trimming shortened V by 2 bases and J by 7 bases, and 3 bases separated the two germline ends. The CDR3 extends over 12 amino acids. The CDR3 here is CASSLPNSPLHF. The DNA for the CDR3 is TGTGCCAGCAGCTTACCGAATTCACCCCTCCACTTT.

This clone was recorded once. This clone may be a read error of a much larger clone one base away. This rearrangement joins TRBV19 to TRBJ1-2; TRBD1 is a possible D gene (5 bases). Per the germline V gene, CDR1 is LNHDA and CDR2 is SQIVND (reference sequence). This CDR3 is 14 amino acids long. CDR3 amino acids: CASSPQGRNCGYTF. The CDR3 bases are TGTGCCAGTAGTCCGCAGGGCCGCAACTGTGGCTACACCTTC.

Ten or more counts support this clone. The rearrangement uses TRBV28 and TRBJ2-1, with D hard to call. The CDR3 totals 12 residues. Per germline, CDR1 MDHEN and CDR2 SYDVKM. The V gene lost 5 bases and the J gene lost 9 bases, with 11 bases spanning the gap. CDR3 nucleotides: TGTGCCAGCAGTCCCCAGTATGGTGAGCAGTTCTTC. This translates into CASSPQYGEQFF.

This clone turned up a few times. The chain recombines TRBV5-4 with TRBJ2-3, with TRBD1 matching over 10 bases. The V and J ends lost 5 bases and 2 bases, in that order; junction bases with no gene match: 8. This CDR3 has 16 residues. CDR1 is SGHNT, CDR2 YYREEE, per germline (reference sequence). The chain's CDR3 is CASRDDRGRATDTQYF. The CDR3, as DNA: TGTGCCAGCAGAGATGACAGGGGGCGGGCCACAGATACGCAGTATTTT.

This clone was counted a single time. The likely explanation is a read error, given a far larger clone one base away. The conserved phenylalanine or tryptophan is not found at the CDR3 terminus, so this likely reflects a read error. The chain combines TRBV10-3 with TRBJ1-2; a weak D match, TRBD1 (5 bases). V lost 2 bases to trimming and J lost 6 bases, with 13 bases between them. The CDR3 length is 14 residues. Germline lookup yields CDR1 ENHRY and CDR2 SYGVKD. In DNA form, the CDR3 reads TGTGCCATCAGTGAGGGTCAGGGAACGAATGGCTACACCCTC. Encoded protein: CAISEGQGTNGYTL.

Only a few counts were recorded for this clone. The chain uses TRBV15 and TRBJ1-2; possibly TRBD1 for D (5 bases). The V and J ends lost 1 base and 3 bases respectively, with 6 bases between them. CDR1 and CDR2 from the germline V gene are LNHNV and YYDKDF (reference sequence). The CDR3 is 13 residues long. CDR3 sequence reads: CATSRAGYYGYTF. The CDR3 coding sequence is TGTGCCACCAGCAGAGCAGGGTACTATGGCTACACCTTC.

This clone has a handful of counts. The chain employs TRBV30 and TRBJ2-5; D not resolved. In germline, CDR1 is GTSNPN, CDR2 SVGIG (reference sequence). The CDR3 extends over 11 amino acids. Trimming took off 6 bases at V and 2 bases at J, with 7 bases between the two ends. The CDR3, as DNA: TGTGCCTGCCGGCGTCAAGAGACCCAGTACTTC. Residues: CACRRQETQYF.

The chain links TRBV30 to TRBJ1-2; no firm D call. The CDR3 length is 12 residues. Trimming removed 2 bases from V and 8 bases from J, with 12 bases in between. The germline V gene encodes CDR1 GTSNPN and CDR2 SVGIG (reference sequence). The CDR3 DNA is TGTGCCTGGAGTACATGGACTGACGGCTACACCTTC. Protein sequence: CAWSTWTDGYTF.

The CDR3 protein is CASSRIDRDNSPLHF. DNA for the CDR3: TGTGCCAGCAGTCGAATCGACAGGGATAATTCACCCCTCCACTTT. J is TRBJ1-6 and V is TRBV28; 7 bases line up with TRBD1. V gave up 5 bases and J gave up 5 bases; unmatched junction bases: 6. Germline-derived CDR1 and CDR2 are MDHEN and SYDVKM. The length of the CDR3 is 15 residues.

This clone was seen ten or more times. CDR3 sequence: CASSQSRTGRYEQYF. The CDR3 DNA follows: TGCGCCAGCAGTCAATCCCGGACCGGGCGCTACGAGCAGTACTTC. The rearrangement uses TRBV23-1 and TRBJ2-7; D gene unclear. TRBV23-1 belongs to the ORF category, with a function that is uncertain. The CDR3 sequence is 15 residues long. V was pared by 0 bases and J by 3 bases, with 12 bases between.

This clone is a singleton in its sample. This rearrangement joins TRBV18 to TRBJ1-4; D is unresolved. Germline loops: CDR1 KGHSH, CDR2 LQKENI. This CDR3 spans 13 amino acids. Trimming took off 2 bases at V and 0 bases at J, with 1 base between the two ends. DNA of the CDR3: TGTGCCAGCTCACCAGCAACTAATGAAAAACTGTTTTTT. This codes for CASSPATNEKLFF.

Ten or more counts support this clone. Other DNA sequences in this sample translate to the same CDR3. The chain links TRBV7-9 to TRBJ1-5; D is ambiguous. The V and J ends lost 0 bases and 6 bases respectively, with 3 bases between them. Germline V gives CDR1 SEHNR, CDR2 FQNEAQ (reference sequence). There are 12 residues in the CDR3. The CDR3 sequence is CASSLASQPQHF. The DNA of the CDR3 is TGTGCCAGCAGCTTAGCGAGTCAGCCCCAGCATTTT.

The rearrangement joins TRBV2 to TRBJ1-5; the D gene is possibly TRBD1 (6 bases). The V gene lost 8 bases and the J gene lost 4 bases, with 15 bases spanning the gap. This CDR3 has 14 residues. The germline CDR1 and CDR2 sequences are SNHLY and FYNNEI. For the CDR3, the DNA is TGTGCCAGCCAGATAGGGACACAAAATCAGCCCCAGCATTTT. Amino acid sequence: CASQIGTQNQPQHF.

This sequence joins TRBV2 and TRBJ2-5; D is perhaps TRBD1 (6 bases). The J call is uncertain, as TRBJ2-7 better fits the DNA end. The CDR3 length is 14 residues. The germline gives CDR1 SNHLY, CDR2 FYNNEI. The chain's CDR3 is CASSNTGIIYEQYF. As DNA, the CDR3 is TGTGCCAGCAGTAACACAGGGATCATCTACGAGCAGTACTTC.

This sequence joins TRBV28 and TRBJ2-3; no clear D gene. Germline CDR1 MDHEN, CDR2 SYDVKM. This CDR3 spans 11 amino acids. V was shortened by 6 bases and J by 8 bases, with 9 bases between the two germline ends. DNA of the CDR3: TGTGCCAGCAGCCTCCAACGTACGCAGTATTTT. Translation: CASSLQRTQYF.

The chain employs TRBV4-2 and TRBJ1-1; 7 bases agree with TRBD1. Germline trimming cut 5 bases from V and 3 bases from J; bases unmatched to any gene: 9. Germline V gene lookup returns CDR1 LGHNA and CDR2 YNFKEQ. CDR3 length equals 15 residues. CDR3 residues: CASSSGDRGYTEAFF. The CDR3 DNA reads as TGTGCCAGCAGCAGCGGGGACAGAGGGTACACTGAAGCTTTCTTT.

The genes are TRBV29-1 and TRBJ2-2; 7 nucleotides agree with TRBD1. Germline-derived CDR1 and CDR2 are SQVTM and ANQGSEA. V dropped 6 bases and J dropped 4; count of bases not matched to a gene: 2. This CDR3 comprises 12 residues. Here the CDR3 reads CSVDRSTGELFF. DNA for the CDR3: TGCAGCGTGGACAGGAGCACCGGGGAGCTGTTTTTT.

This clone was observed many times. The chain uses TRBV7-9 and TRBJ2-2; D is uncertain. The CDR3 covers 13 residues. The ends were cut back, 5 bases at V and 2 bases at J, with 6 bases in the middle. Looked up from germline, CDR1 is SEHNR and CDR2 is FQNEAQ (reference sequence). CDR3 nucleotides: TGTGCCAGCAGCCCCTATAACACCGGGGAGCTGTTTTTT. Amino acids: CASSPYNTGELFF.